The 14 T cell receptor beta chains below all came from one sample that was sequenced in a study of T cell responses to AZD1222 COVID-19 vaccine (dated by TCRdb to the early 2020s). This sample's time point label indicates: about 28 days (+/-7) after the second vaccine dose. Receptors were amplified or captured by the immunoSEQ multiplex PCR assay. TCRdb stores this immuneACCESS table with in-frame sequences only. Part of the clones is absent; in the studies checked, under half of the shortfall reflects unresolved V genes, and no reason is known for the rest. This sample lists about 150,000 clones; 90% were detected once. The ten largest clones represent roughly 1.6% of the sample. Material: peripheral blood, obtained 28 days after the second AZD1222 dose. The source of these receptors is an adult who received the AZD1222 COVID-19 vaccine.

The rearrangement links TRBV5-6 to TRBJ2-1; 8 positions agree with TRBD2. From germline, CDR1 is SGHDT and CDR2 YYEEEE. The CDR3 has 18 amino acids. The V segment lost 0 bases and the J segment 4 bases; nucleotides outside the gene matches: 12. The CDR3 sequence is CASSLVPTGTRAYNEQFF. For the CDR3, the DNA is TGTGCCAGCAGCTTGGTCCCCACGGGGACTAGGGCTTACAATGAGCAGTTCTTC.

This chain links TRBV5-1 with TRBJ2-5; TRBD1 aligns across 7 bases. J gave up 5 bases and V 3 bases, and 7 bases lay outside the gene matches. This CDR3 has 14 residues. Germline V lookup: CDR1 SGHRS, CDR2 YFSETQ. The CDR3 DNA reads TGCGCCAGCAGCTCAAAACAGGGGTGGGAGACCCAGTACTTC. This sequence encodes CASSSKQGWETQYF. Looking up the rest from reference TRBV5-1 and TRBJ2-5 gives the full variable domain: KAGVTQTPRYLIKTRGQQVTLSCSPISGHRSVSWYQQTPGQGLQFLFEYFSETQRNKGNFPGRFSGRQFSNSRSEMNVSTLELGDSALYLCASSSKQGWETQYFGPGTRLLVL.

The chain combines TRBV5-5 with TRBJ1-1, with 8 bases matching TRBD1. Germline CDR1 and CDR2: SGHKS and YYEKEE (reference sequence). CDR3 length: 16 amino acids. V lost 1 base and J lost 0; bases outside the gene matches: 5. The CDR3 coding sequence is TGTGCCAGCAGCTTGCAGGGGGCGGACTTGAACACTGAAGCTTTCTTT. This sequence encodes CASSLQGADLNTEAFF.

The gene calls are TRBV6-5 and TRBJ1-2; D possibly corresponds to TRBD1 (5 bases). The CDR3 has 15 residues. Trimming took 2 bases from V and 4 from J, leaving 14 bases between them. Germline lookup yields CDR1 MNHEY and CDR2 SVGAGI. The CDR3 region has the DNA TGTGCCAGCAGTTACAAAGGTCAGGGCGTCTATGGCTACACCTTC. The encoded protein is CASSYKGQGVYGYTF.

The rearrangement links TRBV7-2 to TRBJ2-7; D might be TRBD1 (5 bases). Germline CDR1 SGHTA, CDR2 FQGNSA. V was trimmed by 3 bases and J by 3 bases, leaving 15 bases between them. The CDR3 extends over 15 amino acids. DNA of the CDR3: TGTGCCAGCAGCTTGTCAGGGTCAGTCGGCTACGAGCAGTACTTC. Translated: CASSLSGSVGYEQYF.

The V and J genes are TRBV30 and TRBJ2-7; D uncertain. The CDR3 spans 11 residues. Per germline, CDR1 GTSNPN and CDR2 SVGIG (reference sequence). V lost 3 bases and J 4 bases, leaving 7 bases between the germline ends. CDR3 residues: CAWSEAYEQYF. The DNA for the CDR3 is TGTGCCTGGAGCGAGGCGTACGAGCAGTACTTC.

This clone has a single count. This rearrangement joins TRBV10-1 to TRBJ1-1; D not resolved. The CDR3 is 16 residues long. Germline lookup yields CDR1 WNHNN and CDR2 SYGVQD (reference sequence). Trimming left V 3 bases short and J 3 bases short, with 17 bases between. CDR3 sequence reads: CASSDNPVTWHTEAFF. The CDR3 bases are TGCGCCAGCAGTGATAACCCTGTAACTTGGCACACTGAAGCTTTCTTT.

V is TRBV7-9 and J is TRBJ1-3, with a tentative D call TRBD1 (5 bases). V lost 2 bases to trimming and J lost 2 bases, with 10 bases between them. The CDR3 runs 15 residues. Germline V lookup: CDR1 SEHNR, CDR2 FQNEAQ (reference sequence). The CDR3 DNA reads as TGTGCCAGCAGCTTATCCGGGGGAGCTGGAAACACCATATATTTT. Its protein is CASSLSGGAGNTIYF. The whole variable domain, remainder taken from reference TRBV7-9 and TRBJ1-3, is DTGVSQNPRHKITKRGQNVTFRCDPISEHNRLYWYRQTLGQGPEFLTYFQNEAQLEKSRLLSDRFSAERPKGSFSTLEIQRTEQGDSAMYLCASSLSGGAGNTIYFGEGSWLTVV.

CDR3 in amino acids: CASSGQALRGAFF. The CDR3 DNA is TGTGCCAGCAGTGGTCAGGCCCTGAGGGGAGCTTTCTTT. V is TRBV2 and J is TRBJ1-1; possibly TRBD1 for D (5 bases). The ends were cut back, 4 bases at V and 10 bases at J, with 16 bases in the middle. The CDR3 totals 13 residues. Germline CDR1 SNHLY, CDR2 FYNNEI.

V gene TRBV11-2 combines with J gene TRBJ1-1, with unresolved D. This CDR3 is built from 14 residues. V was shortened by 5 bases and J by 6 bases, with 16 bases between the two germline ends. CDR1 is SGHAT, CDR2 FQNNGV, per germline. CDR3 bases: TGTGCCAGCAGCCCCGAGGCCGTTGGAGCTGAAGCTTTCTTT. Translation gives CASSPEAVGAEAFF.

The chain couples TRBV5-5 to TRBJ2-3; D possibly matches TRBD1 or TRBD2 (9 bases each). The CDR3 has 19 amino acids. The V gene lost 0 bases and the J gene lost 4 bases, with 24 bases spanning the gap. Germline V gene lookup returns CDR1 SGHKS and CDR2 YYEKEE (reference sequence). The CDR3 reads CASSLAGQGISGRADTQYF. The CDR3 nucleotides are TGTGCCAGCAGCTTGGCCGGACAGGGGATTAGCGGGAGAGCAGATACGCAGTATTTT.

This rearrangement joins TRBV7-7 to TRBJ2-2; the D call may be TRBD1 or TRBD2 (5 bases each). The ends were cut back, 4 bases at V and 1 base at J, with 16 bases in the middle. CDR1 and CDR2 from the germline V gene are SSHAT and FNYEAQ (reference sequence). This CDR3 contains 17 residues. The CDR3 DNA follows: TGTGCCAGCAGCTCAATCCGGGACGGAAAGAACACCGGGGAGCTGTTTTTT. This codes for CASSSIRDGKNTGELFF. Supplemented by reference TRBV7-7 and TRBJ2-2, the full variable domain reads GAGVSQSPRYKVTKRGQDVTLRCDPISSHATLYWYQQALGQGPEFLTYFNYEAQPDKSGLPSDRFSAERPEGSISTLTIQRTEQRDSAMYRCASSSIRDGKNTGELFFGEGSRLTVL.

This chain uses TRBV6-5 with TRBJ1-1; D is unresolved. Germline CDR1 and CDR2: MNHEY and SVGAGI. Deletions cut 5 bases from V and 1 base from J, with 11 bases between. This CDR3 has 14 residues. CDR3 coding DNA: TGTGCCAGCAGTCCTCGAATCGGGAACACTGAAGCTTTCTTT. Its translation: CASSPRIGNTEAFF.

The chain carries TRBV24-1 and TRBJ2-1; TRBD2 matches 9 bases. The CDR3 is made up of 16 amino acids. The germline V gene has CDR1 KGHDR and CDR2 SFDVKD. J gave up 4 bases and V 6 bases, and 9 bases lay outside the gene matches. The CDR3 nucleotides read TGTGCCACCAGTTCAGCGGGGGGCGGGCTGTACAATGAGCAGTTCTTC. Its protein product is CATSSAGGGLYNEQFF.